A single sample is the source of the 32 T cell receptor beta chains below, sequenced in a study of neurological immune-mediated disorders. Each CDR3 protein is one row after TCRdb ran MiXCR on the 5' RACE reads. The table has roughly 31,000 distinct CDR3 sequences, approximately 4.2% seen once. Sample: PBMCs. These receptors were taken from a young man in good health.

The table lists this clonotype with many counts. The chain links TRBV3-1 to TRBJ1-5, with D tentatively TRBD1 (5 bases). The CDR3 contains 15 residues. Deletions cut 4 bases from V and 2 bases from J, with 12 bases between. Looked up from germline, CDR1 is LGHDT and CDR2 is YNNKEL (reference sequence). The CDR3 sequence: CASSPDPGGNQPQHF. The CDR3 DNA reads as TGTGCCAGCAGCCCCGACCCGGGGGGCAATCAGCCCCAGCATTTT. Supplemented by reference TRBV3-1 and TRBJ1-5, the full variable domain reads DTAVSQTPKYLVTQMGNDKSIKCEQNLGHDTMYWYKQDSKKFLKIMFSYNNKELIINETVPNRFSPKSPDKAHLNLHINSLELGDSAVYFCASSPDPGGNQPQHFGDGTRLSIL.

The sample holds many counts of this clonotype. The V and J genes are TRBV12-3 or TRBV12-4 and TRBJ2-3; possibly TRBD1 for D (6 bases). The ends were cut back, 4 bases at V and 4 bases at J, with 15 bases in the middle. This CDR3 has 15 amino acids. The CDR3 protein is CASSSQGGWADTQYF. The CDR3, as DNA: TGTGCCAGCAGTTCCCAAGGGGGTTGGGCAGATACGCAGTATTTT.

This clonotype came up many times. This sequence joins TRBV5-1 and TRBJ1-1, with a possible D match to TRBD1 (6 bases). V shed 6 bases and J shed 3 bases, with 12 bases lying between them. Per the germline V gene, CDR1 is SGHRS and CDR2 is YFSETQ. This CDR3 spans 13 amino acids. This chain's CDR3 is CASTEQGYTEAFF. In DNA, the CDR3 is TGCGCCAGCACCGAGCAGGGGTACACTGAAGCTTTCTTT.

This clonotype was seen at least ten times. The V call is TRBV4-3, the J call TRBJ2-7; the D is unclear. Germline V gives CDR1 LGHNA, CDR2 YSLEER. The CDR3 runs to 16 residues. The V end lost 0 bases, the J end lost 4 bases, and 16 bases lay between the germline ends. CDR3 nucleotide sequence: TGCGCCAGCAGCCAAGATTTTACCTTGGGCGGTTACGAGCAGTACTTC. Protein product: CASSQDFTLGGYEQYF.

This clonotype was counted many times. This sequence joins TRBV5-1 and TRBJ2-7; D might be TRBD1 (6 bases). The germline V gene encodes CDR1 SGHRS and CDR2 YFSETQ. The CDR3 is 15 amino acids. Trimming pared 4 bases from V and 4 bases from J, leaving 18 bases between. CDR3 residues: CASSQTGGLGYEQYF. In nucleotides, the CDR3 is TGCGCCAGCAGCCAAACTGGGGGCTTGGGGTACGAGCAGTACTTC. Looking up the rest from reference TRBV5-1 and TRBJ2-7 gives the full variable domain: KAGVTQTPRYLIKTRGQQVTLSCSPISGHRSVSWYQQTPGQGLQFLFEYFSETQRNKGNFPGRFSGRQFSNSRSEMNVSTLELGDSALYLCASSQTGGLGYEQYFGPGTRLTVT.

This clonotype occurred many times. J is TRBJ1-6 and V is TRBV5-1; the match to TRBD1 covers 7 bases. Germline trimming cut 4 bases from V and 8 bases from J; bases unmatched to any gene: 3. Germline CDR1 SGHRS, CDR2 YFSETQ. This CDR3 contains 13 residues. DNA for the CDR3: TGCGCCAGCAGCCAGGGGACAGATTCACCCCTCCACTTT. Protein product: CASSQGTDSPLHF.

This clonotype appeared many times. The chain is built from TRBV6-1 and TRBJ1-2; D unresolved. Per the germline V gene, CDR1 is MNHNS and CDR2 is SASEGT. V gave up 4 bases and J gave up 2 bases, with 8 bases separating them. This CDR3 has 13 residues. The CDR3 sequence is CASSGTTNYGYTF. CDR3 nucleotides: TGTGCCAGCAGTGGCACGACCAACTATGGCTACACCTTC.

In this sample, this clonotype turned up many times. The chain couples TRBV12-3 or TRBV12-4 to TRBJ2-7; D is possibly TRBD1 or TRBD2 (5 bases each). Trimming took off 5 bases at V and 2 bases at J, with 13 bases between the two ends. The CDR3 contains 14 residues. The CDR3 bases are TGTGCCAGCAGTCCCCCCGGGACCCCCTACGAGCAGTACTTC. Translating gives CASSPPGTPYEQYF.

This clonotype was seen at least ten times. CDR3 region: CASSLDSAWQPQHF. The CDR3 nucleotides read TGTGCCAGCAGTTTGGATTCGGCATGGCAGCCCCAGCATTTT. The J gene is TRBJ1-5, the V gene TRBV27; no firm D call. The CDR3 length is 14 residues. CDR1 and CDR2 (germline): MNHEY, SMNVEV (reference sequence). The V end was cut by 3 bases, the J end by 7 bases, with 13 bases between.

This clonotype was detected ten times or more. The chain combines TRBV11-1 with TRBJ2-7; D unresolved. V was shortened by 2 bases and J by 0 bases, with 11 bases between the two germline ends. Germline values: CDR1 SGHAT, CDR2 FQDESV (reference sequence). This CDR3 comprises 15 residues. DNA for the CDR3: TGTGCCAGCAGCTTATTCCAGGCTCACTCCTACGAGCAGTACTTC. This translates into CASSLFQAHSYEQYF.

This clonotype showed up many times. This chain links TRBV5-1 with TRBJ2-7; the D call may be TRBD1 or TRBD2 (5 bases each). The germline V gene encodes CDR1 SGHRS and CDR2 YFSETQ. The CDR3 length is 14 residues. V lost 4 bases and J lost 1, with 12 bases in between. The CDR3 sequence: CASSPGRNSYEQYF. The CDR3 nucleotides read TGCGCCAGCAGCCCGGGACGAAATTCCTACGAGCAGTACTTC.

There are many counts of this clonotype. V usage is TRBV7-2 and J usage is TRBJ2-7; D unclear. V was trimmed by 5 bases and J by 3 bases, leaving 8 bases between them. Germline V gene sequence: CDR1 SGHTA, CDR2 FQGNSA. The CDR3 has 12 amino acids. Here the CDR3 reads CASSPMDYEQYF. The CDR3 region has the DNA TGTGCCAGCAGCCCAATGGACTACGAGCAGTACTTC.

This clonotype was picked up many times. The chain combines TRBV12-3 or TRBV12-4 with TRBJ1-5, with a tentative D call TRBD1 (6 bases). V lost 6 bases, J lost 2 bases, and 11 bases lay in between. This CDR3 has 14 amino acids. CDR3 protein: CASRTGGGNQPQHF. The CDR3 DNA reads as TGTGCCAGCAGGACAGGAGGGGGCAATCAGCCCCAGCATTTT.

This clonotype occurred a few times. Written as DNA, the CDR3 is TGCGCCAGCAGCTTGTACCCGGGGGGCTACGAGCAGTACTTC. It yields the protein CASSLYPGGYEQYF. The chain uses TRBV5-1 and TRBJ2-7; 7 bases line up with TRBD2. The junction had 4 bases not matched to a gene; V was cut back by 1 base and J by 3 bases. The CDR3 runs 14 residues. Germline assignment: CDR1 SGHRS and CDR2 YFSETQ.

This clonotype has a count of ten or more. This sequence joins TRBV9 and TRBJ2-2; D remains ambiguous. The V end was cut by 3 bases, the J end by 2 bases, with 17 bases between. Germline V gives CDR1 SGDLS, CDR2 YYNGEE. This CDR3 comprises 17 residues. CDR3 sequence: CASSGETFLVNTGELFF. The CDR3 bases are TGTGCCAGCAGCGGGGAAACTTTTTTGGTTAACACCGGGGAGCTGTTTTTT. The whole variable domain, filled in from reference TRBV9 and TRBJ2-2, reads DSGVTQTPKHLITATGQRVTLRCSPRSGDLSVYWYQQSLDQGLQFLIQYYNGEERAKGNILERFSAQQFPDLHSELNLSSLELGDSALYFCASSGETFLVNTGELFFGEGSRLTVL.

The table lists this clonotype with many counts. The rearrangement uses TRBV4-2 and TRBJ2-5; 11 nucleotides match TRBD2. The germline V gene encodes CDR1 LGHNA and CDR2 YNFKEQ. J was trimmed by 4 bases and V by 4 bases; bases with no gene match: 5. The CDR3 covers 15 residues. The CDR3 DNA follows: TGTGCCAGCAGCCCCCCCGGACTAGCGGGAGAGACCCAGTACTTC. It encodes CASSPPGLAGETQYF.

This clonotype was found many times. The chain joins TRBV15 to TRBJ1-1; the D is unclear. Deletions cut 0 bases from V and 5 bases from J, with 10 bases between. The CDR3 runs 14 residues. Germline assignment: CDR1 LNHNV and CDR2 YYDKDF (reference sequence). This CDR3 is CATSRDESGTEAFF. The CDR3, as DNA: TGTGCCACCAGCAGAGATGAGTCAGGAACTGAAGCTTTCTTT.

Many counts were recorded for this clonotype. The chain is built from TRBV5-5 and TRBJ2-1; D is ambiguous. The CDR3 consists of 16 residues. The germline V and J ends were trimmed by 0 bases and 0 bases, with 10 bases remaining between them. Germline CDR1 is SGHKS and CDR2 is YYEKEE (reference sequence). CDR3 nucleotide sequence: TGTGCCAGCAGCTTGGCCGCGACACTCTCCTACAATGAGCAGTTCTTC. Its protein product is CASSLAATLSYNEQFF.

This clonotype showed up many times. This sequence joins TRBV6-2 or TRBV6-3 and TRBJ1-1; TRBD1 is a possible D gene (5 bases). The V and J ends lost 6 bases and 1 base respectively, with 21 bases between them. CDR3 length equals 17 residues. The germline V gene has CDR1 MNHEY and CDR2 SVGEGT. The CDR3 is CASRNHASGGRNTEAFF. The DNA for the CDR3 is TGTGCCAGCAGGAATCACGCGTCCGGGGGGAGGAACACTGAAGCTTTCTTT.

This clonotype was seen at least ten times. CDR3 in DNA: TGTGCCAGCAGTGCAGCCTATAATTCACCCCTCCACTTT. Its protein is CASSAAYNSPLHF. This chain links TRBV6-1 with TRBJ1-6, with no clear D. Trimming took off 4 bases at V and 2 bases at J, with 3 bases between the two ends. Germline values: CDR1 MNHNS, CDR2 SASEGT. The CDR3 has 13 amino acids.

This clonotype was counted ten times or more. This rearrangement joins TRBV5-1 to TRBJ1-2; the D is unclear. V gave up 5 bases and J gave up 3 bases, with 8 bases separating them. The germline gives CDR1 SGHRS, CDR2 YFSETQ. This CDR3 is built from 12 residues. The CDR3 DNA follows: TGCGCCAGCAGACTTAACCACTATGGCTACACCTTC. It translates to CASRLNHYGYTF.

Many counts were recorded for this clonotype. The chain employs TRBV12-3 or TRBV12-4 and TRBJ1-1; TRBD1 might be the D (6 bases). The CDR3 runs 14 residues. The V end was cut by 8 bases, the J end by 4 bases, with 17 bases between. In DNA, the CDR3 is TGTGCCAGCGGGAGATACAGGGAGCCCACTGAAGCTTTCTTT. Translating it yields CASGRYREPTEAFF.

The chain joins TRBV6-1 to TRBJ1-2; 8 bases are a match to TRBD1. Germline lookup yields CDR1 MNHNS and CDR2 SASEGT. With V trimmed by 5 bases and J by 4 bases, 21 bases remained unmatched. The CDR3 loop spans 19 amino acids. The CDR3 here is CASSPRGDRKYVYPYGYTF. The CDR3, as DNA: TGTGCCAGCAGTCCGCGGGGGGACAGGAAATACGTCTACCCCTATGGCTACACCTTC.

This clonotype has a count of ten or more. CDR3 DNA sequence: TGCGCCAGCAGCTTGGAATGGGGGGCGCGAGTCCTCTACGAGCAGTACTTC. This codes for CASSLEWGARVLYEQYF. The V call is TRBV5-1, the J call TRBJ2-7; D could derive from TRBD1 or TRBD2 (6 bases each). Germline assignment: CDR1 SGHRS and CDR2 YFSETQ. This CDR3 is 17 amino acids long. V was pared by 0 bases and J by 3 bases, with 19 bases between.

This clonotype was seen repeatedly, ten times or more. The CDR3 DNA reads as TGCAGCGCGACCGACAGGGGATACACTGAAGCTTTCTTT. It yields the protein CSATDRGYTEAFF. The V gene is TRBV29-1, the J gene TRBJ1-1; 8 bases match TRBD1. There are 13 residues in the CDR3. Germline CDR1 reads SQVTM; CDR2 reads ANQGSEA. Germline trimming cut 7 bases from V and 3 bases from J; bases unmatched to any gene: 7.

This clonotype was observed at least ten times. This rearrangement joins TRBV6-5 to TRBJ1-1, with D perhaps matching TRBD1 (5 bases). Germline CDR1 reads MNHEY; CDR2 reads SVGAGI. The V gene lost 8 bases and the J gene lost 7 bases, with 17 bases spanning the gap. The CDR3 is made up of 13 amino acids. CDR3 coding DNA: TGTGCCAGCCTCGGGTGGGGGGGTTTTGAAGCTTTCTTT. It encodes CASLGWGGFEAFF.

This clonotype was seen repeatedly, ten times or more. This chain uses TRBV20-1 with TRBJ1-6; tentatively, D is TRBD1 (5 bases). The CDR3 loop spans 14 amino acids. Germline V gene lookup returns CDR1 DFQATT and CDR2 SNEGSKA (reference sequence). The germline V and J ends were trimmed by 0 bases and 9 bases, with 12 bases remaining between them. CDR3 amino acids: CSARDAGRSSPLHF. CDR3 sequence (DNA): TGCAGTGCTAGAGATGCGGGGCGCAGTTCACCCCTCCACTTT.

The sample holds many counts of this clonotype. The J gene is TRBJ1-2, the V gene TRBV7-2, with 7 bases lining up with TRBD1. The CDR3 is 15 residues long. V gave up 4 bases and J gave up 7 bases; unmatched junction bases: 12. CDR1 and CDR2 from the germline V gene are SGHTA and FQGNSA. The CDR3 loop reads CASSSNRGRTPGYTF. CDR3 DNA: TGTGCCAGCAGCTCTAACAGGGGTAGAACTCCTGGCTACACCTTC.

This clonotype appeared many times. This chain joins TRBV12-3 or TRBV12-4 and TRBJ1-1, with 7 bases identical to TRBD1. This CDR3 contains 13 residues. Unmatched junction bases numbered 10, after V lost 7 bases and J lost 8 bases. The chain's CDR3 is CASNSQGTAEAFF. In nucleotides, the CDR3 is TGTGCCAGCAACTCCCAAGGGACAGCAGAAGCTTTCTTT.

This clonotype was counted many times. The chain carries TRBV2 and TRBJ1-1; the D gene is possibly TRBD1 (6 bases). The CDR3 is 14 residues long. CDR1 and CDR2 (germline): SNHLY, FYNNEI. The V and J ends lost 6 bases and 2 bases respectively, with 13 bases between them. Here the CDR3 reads CASRERTVNTEAFF. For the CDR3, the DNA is TGTGCCAGCAGGGAAAGGACAGTCAACACTGAAGCTTTCTTT.

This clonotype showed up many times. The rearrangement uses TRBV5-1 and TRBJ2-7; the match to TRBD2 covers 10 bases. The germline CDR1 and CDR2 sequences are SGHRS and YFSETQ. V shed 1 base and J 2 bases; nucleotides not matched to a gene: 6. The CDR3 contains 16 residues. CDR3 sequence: CASSLLAGGPPYEQYF. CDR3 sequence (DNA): TGCGCCAGCAGCTTGTTAGCGGGGGGTCCCCCCTACGAGCAGTACTTC.

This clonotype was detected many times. In nucleotides, the CDR3 is TGCGCCAGCAGCTTGGGACAGGGGAATGATGGCTACACCTTC. It specifies CASSLGQGNDGYTF. The rearrangement joins TRBV5-1 to TRBJ1-2; 8 bases line up with TRBD1. After removal of 0 bases from V and 6 bases from J, the junction contained 4 bases not matched to a gene. CDR1 and CDR2 (germline): SGHRS, YFSETQ. The CDR3 totals 14 residues.